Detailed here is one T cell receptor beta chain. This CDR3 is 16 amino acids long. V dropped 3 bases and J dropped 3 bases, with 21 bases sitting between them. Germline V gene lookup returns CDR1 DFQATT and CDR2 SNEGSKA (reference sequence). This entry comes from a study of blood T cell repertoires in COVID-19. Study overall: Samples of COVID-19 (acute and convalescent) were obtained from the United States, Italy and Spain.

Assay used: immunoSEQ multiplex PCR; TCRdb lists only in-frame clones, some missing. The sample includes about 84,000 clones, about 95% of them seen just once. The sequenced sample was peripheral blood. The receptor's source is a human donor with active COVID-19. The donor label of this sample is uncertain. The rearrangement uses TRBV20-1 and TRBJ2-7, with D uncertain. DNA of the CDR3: TGCAGTGCTAGTCTTTCTTTCGTCCCTGGAGACTACGAGCAGTACTTC. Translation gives CSASLSFVPGDYEQYF.